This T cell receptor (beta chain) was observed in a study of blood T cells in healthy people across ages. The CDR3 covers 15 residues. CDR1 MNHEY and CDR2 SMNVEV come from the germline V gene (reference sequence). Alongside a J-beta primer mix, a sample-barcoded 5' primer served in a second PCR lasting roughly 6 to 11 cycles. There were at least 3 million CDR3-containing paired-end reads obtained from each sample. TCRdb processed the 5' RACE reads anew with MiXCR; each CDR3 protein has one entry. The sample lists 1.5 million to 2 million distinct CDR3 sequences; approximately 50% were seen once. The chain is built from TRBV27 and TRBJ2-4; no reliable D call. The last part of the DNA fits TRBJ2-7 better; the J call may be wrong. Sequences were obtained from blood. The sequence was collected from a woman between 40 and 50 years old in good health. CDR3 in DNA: TGTGCCAGCAGTTTAGCGGTTGGTGGGGTCTACGAGCAGTACTTC. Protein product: CASSLAVGGVYEQYF.